The T cell receptor (beta chain) under discussion was sequenced for a study of a mutant IDH1 vaccine in newly diagnosed glioma. Turning to the study itself: Sex among treated patients split 62.5% male, about 40% female; mean age was about 43 years. The earlier regimen, radiotherapy, temozolomide, or both, was most often both.

Some clones are missing from TCRdb's copy, which holds only in-frame ones; the method was immunoSEQ multiplex PCR. The sample holds approximately 70,000 clones, just over 85% seen once. Study results and caveats: Pseudoprogression seemed unlinked to shifts in top peripheral T cell clonotypes.

This clone was seen a handful of times. Its antigen is undetermined. Specified time point: baseline, week 1 (first vaccination visit). Described treatment: pre-vaccination baseline after standard-of-care therapy. Astrocytomas found in donors were new, WHO grade 3 or 4, IDH1-mutant and ATRX-lost. Here the sequenced sample was PBMCs, taken from a glioma patient treated with radiotherapy, temozolomide or both. This TCR derives from a young man with glioma.

The CDR3 region is CARGQGTGELFF. The CDR3 DNA follows: TGTGCCCGAGGGCAGGGAACCGGGGAGCTGTTTTTT. The chain couples TRBV11-2 to TRBJ2-2, with D perhaps assigned TRBD1 or TRBD2 (5 bases each). In germline, CDR1 is SGHAT, CDR2 FQNNGV. CDR3 size: 12 residues. V shed 11 bases and J shed 5 bases, with 12 bases lying between them.